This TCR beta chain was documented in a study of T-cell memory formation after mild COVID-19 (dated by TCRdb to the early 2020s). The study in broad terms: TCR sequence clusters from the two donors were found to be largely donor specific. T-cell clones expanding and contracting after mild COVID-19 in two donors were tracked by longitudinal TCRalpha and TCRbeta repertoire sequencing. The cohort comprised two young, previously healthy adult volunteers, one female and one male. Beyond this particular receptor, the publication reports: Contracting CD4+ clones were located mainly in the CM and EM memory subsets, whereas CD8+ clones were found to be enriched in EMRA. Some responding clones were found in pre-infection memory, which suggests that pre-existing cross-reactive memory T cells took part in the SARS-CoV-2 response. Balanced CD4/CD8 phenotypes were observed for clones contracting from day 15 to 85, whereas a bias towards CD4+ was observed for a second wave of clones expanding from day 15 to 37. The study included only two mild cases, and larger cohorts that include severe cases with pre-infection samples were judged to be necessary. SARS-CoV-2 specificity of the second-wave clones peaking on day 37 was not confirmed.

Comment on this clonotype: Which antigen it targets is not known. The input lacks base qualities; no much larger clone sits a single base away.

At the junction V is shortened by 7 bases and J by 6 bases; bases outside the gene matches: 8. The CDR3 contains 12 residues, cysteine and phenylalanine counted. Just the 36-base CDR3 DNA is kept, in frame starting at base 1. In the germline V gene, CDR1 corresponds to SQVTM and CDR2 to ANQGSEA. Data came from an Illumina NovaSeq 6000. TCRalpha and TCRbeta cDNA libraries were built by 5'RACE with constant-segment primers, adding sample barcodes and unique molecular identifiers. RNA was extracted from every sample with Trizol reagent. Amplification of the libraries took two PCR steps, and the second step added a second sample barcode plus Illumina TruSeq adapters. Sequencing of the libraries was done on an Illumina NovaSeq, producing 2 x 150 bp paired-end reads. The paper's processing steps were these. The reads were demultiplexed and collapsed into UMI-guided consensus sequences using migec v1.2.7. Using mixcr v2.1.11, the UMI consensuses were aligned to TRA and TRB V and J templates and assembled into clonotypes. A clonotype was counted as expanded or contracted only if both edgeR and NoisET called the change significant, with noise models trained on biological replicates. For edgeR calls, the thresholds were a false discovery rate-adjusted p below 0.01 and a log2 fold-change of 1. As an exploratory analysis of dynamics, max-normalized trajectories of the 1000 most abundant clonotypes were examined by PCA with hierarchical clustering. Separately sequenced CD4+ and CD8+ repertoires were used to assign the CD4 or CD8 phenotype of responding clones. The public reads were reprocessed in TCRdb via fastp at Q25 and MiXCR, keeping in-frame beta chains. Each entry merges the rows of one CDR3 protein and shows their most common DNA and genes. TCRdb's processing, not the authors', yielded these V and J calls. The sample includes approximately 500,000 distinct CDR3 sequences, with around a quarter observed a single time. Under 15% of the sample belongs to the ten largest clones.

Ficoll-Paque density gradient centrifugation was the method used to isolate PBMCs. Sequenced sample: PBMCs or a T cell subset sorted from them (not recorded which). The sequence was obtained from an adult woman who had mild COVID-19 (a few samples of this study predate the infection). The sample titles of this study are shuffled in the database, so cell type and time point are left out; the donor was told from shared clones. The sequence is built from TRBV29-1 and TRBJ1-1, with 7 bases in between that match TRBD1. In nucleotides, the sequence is TGCAGCGCCTCCAGGGGGAGGGCTGAAGCTTTCTTT. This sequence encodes CSASRGRAEAFF.